One sample yielded the 2 T cell receptor beta chains listed below, sequenced in a study of molecular identifiers for immune sequencing clone quantification. TCRdb re-called the PCR reads through MiXCR, storing one row per CDR3 protein. The sample includes under 600,000 distinct CDR3 sequences, around 23% seen only once; the top ten take about 0.75%. The specimen sequenced was naive CD8+ T cells from blood, with Jurkat cell RNA spiked in. Described subset: FACS-sorted CD8+CD4-CCR7+CD45RA+ naive T cells. The receptors stem from a human donor in good health. Some libraries in this study had Jurkat cell RNA spiked in.

This clonotype was found many times. This rearrangement joins TRBV19 to TRBJ1-1; 10 positions agree with TRBD1. Unmatched junction bases numbered 7, after V lost 9 bases and J lost 0 bases. CDR3 size: 15 residues. Germline CDR1 reads LNHDA; CDR2 reads SQIVND (reference sequence). The CDR3 DNA reads TGTGCCAGCAGCCCGGGACAGGGGCTGAACACTGAAGCTTTCTTT. This codes for CASSPGQGLNTEAFF.

The chain joins TRBV20-1 to TRBJ2-3; 12 nucleotides line up with TRBD2. J gave up 5 bases and V 3 bases, and 12 bases lay outside the gene matches. The CDR3 length is 17 residues. Looked up from germline, CDR1 is DFQATT and CDR2 is SNEGSKA (reference sequence). CDR3 nucleotides: TGCAGTGCTAGGTCCCCCCTAGCGGGAGGGTTAATAGATACGCAGTATTTT. Amino acid sequence: CSARSPLAGGLIDTQYF.